The entry below describes one TCR beta chain. These data come from a study of Ad26.COV2.S vaccination and SARS-CoV-2 variants. The repertoire was sequenced with immunoSEQ multiplex PCR; TCRdb's copy has only in-frame clones and lacks some. The sample carries about 350,000 clones, 88% recorded once. The sample's treatment: 15 to 20 received Ad26.COV2.S at low or high dose, single or two shots; roughly five received placebo; per-sample allocation not given. At day 63 after the first vaccine or placebo injection, samples were drawn. The source material was peripheral blood, sampled in a trial of Ad26.COV2.S vaccine versus placebo. This clonotype was sampled from a person between 18 and 65 years old who received the Ad26.COV2.S COVID-19 vaccine or a placebo.

CDR3 bases: TGTGCCAGCAGCCCGTCCACTGAAGCTTTCTTT. Translation: CASSPSTEAFF. J is TRBJ1-1 and V is TRBV7-2; D remains unclear. The CDR3 is 11 amino acids. Looked up from germline, CDR1 is SGHTA and CDR2 is FQGNSA. V shed 5 bases and J shed 4 bases, with 5 bases lying between them.